These 8 T cell receptor beta chains were all obtained from the same sample, sequenced in a study of cytomegalovirus exposure and HLA in healthy donors. Clones were sequenced by immunoSEQ multiplex PCR, and TCRdb holds only the in-frame ones, with some missing. The profile covers roughly 63,000 clones, with 89% appearing a single time and 0.95% to 1.5% taken by the ten largest. Sequencing was done on a sample of PBMCs. Receptors were obtained from a woman between 18 and 29 years old in good health and CMV-seronegative.

The genes are TRBV5-6 and TRBJ2-1, with 10 nucleotides matching TRBD2. Germline CDR1 SGHDT, CDR2 YYEEEE. The length of the CDR3 is 16 residues. V shed 2 bases, J shed 8 bases, and the junction held 10 bases outside the gene matches. The CDR3 sequence is CASSFYSSGSRHEQFF. CDR3 nucleotide sequence: TGTGCCAGCAGCTTCTATTCTAGCGGGAGTCGGCATGAGCAGTTCTTC. Filled out from reference TRBV5-6 and TRBJ2-1, the complete variable domain reads DAGVTQSPTHLIKTRGQQVTLRCSPKSGHDTVSWYQQALGQGPQFIFQYYEEEERQRGNFPDRFSGHQFPNYSSELNVNALLLGDSALYLCASSFYSSGSRHEQFFGPGTRLTVL.

V usage is TRBV2 and J usage is TRBJ1-4; a weak D match, TRBD1 (5 bases). V lost 6 bases to trimming and J lost 8 bases, with 13 bases between them. Germline CDR1 and CDR2: SNHLY and FYNNEI. The CDR3 is 13 amino acids. The CDR3 protein is CASSQGLREKLFF. CDR3 in DNA: TGTGCCAGCAGCCAGGGCCTGCGAGAAAAACTGTTTTTT.

This clone is medium-sized. The gene calls are TRBV16 and TRBJ2-2, with D possibly being TRBD1 (5 bases). V lost 2 bases to trimming and J lost 4 bases, with 14 bases between them. This CDR3 has 16 amino acids. CDR1 and CDR2 from the germline V gene are KGHSY and FQNENV. The CDR3 DNA reads TGTGCCAGCAGCCAAGCGGCAGGGCGGTTCACCGGGGAGCTGTTTTTT. This codes for CASSQAAGRFTGELFF.

The chain joins TRBV28 to TRBJ2-7; D unclear. V lost 5 bases and J lost 1, with 15 bases in between. From germline, CDR1 is MDHEN and CDR2 SYDVKM. The CDR3 consists of 15 residues. Here the CDR3 reads CASSGWASGSYEQYF. The CDR3 DNA reads TGTGCCAGCAGTGGGTGGGCATCTGGATCCTACGAGCAGTACTTC.

This clone turned up a few times. In DNA, the CDR3 is TGTGCCTGGAGTGTCAAGCCGAAAATAGCGGGGGGGCCCTACGAGCAGTACTTC. Its protein product is CAWSVKPKIAGGPYEQYF. This chain joins TRBV30 and TRBJ2-7; TRBD2 matches at 11 bases. The germline V gene encodes CDR1 GTSNPN and CDR2 SVGIG (reference sequence). This CDR3 comprises 18 residues. Trimming took 0 bases from V and 2 from J; bases not matched to a gene: 12. The full variable domain, its missing parts supplied by reference TRBV30 and TRBJ2-7, is SQTIHQWPATLVQPVGSPLSLECTVEGTSNPNLYWYRQAAGRGLQLLFYSVGIGQISSEVPQNLSASRPQDRQFILSSKKLLLSDSGFYLCAWSVKPKIAGGPYEQYFGPGTRLTVT.

The chain couples TRBV19 to TRBJ2-7, with D tentatively TRBD2 (7 bases). CDR3 length: 14 residues. Trimming shortened V by 8 bases and J by 2 bases, and 16 bases separated the two germline ends. The germline CDR1 and CDR2 sequences are LNHDA and SQIVND (reference sequence). CDR3 nucleotide sequence: TGTGCCAGTGGGGCCTGGGGGGGGCCCTACGAGCAGTACTTC. The encoded protein is CASGAWGGPYEQYF.

The gene calls are TRBV5-6 and TRBJ1-2; D gene uncertain. Germline assignment: CDR1 SGHDT and CDR2 YYEEEE. Trimming left V 2 bases short and J 4 bases short, with 12 bases between. This CDR3 region has 14 residues. The CDR3 region has the DNA TGTGCCAGCAGCTTACCTACAGTTCTCTATGGCTACACCTTC. Protein: CASSLPTVLYGYTF.

In its sample, this clone was seen a few times. The V call is TRBV5-1, the J call TRBJ1-4; 9 bases line up with TRBD1. Losses at the gene ends were 4 bases for V and 7 bases for J; bases not matched to a gene: 8. The CDR3 loop spans 15 amino acids. CDR1 and CDR2 (germline): SGHRS, YFSETQ. Here the CDR3 reads CASSPWTGAGEKLFF. The CDR3 coding sequence is TGCGCCAGCAGCCCCTGGACAGGGGCGGGTGAAAAACTGTTTTTT.